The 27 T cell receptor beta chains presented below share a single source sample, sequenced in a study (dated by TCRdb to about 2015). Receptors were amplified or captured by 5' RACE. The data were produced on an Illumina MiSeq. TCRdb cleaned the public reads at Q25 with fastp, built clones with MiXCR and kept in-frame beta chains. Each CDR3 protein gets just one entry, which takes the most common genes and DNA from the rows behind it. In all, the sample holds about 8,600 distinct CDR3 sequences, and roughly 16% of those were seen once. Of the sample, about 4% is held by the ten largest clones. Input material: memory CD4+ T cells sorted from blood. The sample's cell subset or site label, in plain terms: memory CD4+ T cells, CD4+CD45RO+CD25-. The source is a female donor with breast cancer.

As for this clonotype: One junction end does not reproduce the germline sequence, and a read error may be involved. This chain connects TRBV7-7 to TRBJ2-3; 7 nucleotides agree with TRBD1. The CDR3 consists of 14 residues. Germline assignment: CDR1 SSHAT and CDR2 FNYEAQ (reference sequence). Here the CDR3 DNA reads TGTGCTAGCAGCCCAGGGGGAGCCTGGGATACGCAGTATTTT. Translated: CASSPGGAWDTQYF.

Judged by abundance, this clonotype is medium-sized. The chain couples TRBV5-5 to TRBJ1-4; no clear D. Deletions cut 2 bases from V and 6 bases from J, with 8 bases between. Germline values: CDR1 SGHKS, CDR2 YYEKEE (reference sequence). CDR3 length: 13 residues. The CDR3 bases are TGTGCCAGCAGCTTTCCCAGGCATGAAAAACTGTTTTTT. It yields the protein CASSFPRHEKLFF.

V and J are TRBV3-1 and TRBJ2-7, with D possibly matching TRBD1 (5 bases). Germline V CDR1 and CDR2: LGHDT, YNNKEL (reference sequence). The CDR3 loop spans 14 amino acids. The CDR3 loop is CASNQGRQGYEQYV. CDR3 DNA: TGTGCCAGCAACCAAGGGCGTCAGGGATACGAGCAGTACGTC.

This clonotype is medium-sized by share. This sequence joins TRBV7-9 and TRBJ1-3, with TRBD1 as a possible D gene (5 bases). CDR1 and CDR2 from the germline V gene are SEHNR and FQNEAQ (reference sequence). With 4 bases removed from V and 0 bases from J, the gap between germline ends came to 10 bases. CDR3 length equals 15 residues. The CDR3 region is CASSSDRNSGNTIYF. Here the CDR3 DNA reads TGTGCCAGCAGCTCTGACAGAAACTCTGGAAACACCATATATTTT.

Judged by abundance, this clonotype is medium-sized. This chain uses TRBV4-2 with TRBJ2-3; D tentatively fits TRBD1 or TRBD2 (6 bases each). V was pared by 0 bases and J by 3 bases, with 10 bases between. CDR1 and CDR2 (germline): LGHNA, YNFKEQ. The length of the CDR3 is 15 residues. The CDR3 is CASSQEGGYTDTQYF. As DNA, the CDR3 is TGTGCCAGCAGCCAAGAAGGGGGGTATACAGATACGCAGTATTTT.

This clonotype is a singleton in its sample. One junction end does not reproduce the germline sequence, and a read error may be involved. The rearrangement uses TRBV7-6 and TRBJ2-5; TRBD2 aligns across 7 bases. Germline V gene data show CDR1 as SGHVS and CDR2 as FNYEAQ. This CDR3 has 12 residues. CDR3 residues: CASSISGETKYF. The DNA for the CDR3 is TGTGCCAGCAGCATCAGCGGGGAGACCAAGTACTTC.

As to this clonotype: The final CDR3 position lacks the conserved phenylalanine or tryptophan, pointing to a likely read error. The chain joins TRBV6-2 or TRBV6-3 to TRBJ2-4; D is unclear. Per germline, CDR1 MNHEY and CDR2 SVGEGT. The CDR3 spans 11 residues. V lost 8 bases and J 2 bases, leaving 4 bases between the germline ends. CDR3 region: CASSPKNIQYY. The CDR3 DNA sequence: TGTGCCAGCTCCCCCAAAAACATTCAGTACTAT.

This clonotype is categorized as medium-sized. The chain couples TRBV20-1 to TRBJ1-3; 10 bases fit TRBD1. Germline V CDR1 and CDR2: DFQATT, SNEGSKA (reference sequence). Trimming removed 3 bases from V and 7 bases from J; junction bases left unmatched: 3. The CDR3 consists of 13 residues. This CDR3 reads CSARGQGRNTIYF. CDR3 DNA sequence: TGCAGTGCTAGGGGACAGGGGCGGAACACCATATATTTT.

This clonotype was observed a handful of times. For the CDR3, the DNA is TGCAGTGCTAGAACGCCGGGTGGTACCGACTCCTACGAGCAGTACTTC. This gives the protein CSARTPGGTDSYEQYF. This rearrangement joins TRBV20-1 to TRBJ2-7; D gene unclear. Germline CDR1 DFQATT, CDR2 SNEGSKA (reference sequence). V was trimmed by 2 bases and J by 0 bases, leaving 17 bases between them. This CDR3 is built from 16 residues.

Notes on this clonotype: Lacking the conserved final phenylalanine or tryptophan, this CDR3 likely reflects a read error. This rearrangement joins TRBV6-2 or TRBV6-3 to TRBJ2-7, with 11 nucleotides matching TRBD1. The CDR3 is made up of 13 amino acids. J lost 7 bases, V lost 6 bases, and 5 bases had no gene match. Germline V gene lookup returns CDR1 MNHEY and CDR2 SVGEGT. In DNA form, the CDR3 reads TGTGCCAGCAGGAGGACAGGGGGCTATGAGCAGTACTCC. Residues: CASRRTGGYEQYS.

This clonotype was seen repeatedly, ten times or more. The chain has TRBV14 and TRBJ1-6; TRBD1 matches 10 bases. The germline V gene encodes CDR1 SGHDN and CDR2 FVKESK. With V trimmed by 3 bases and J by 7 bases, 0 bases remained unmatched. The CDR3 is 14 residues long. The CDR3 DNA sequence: TGTGCCAGCAGCCAGACAGGGGGCAATTCACCCCTCCACTTT. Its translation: CASSQTGGNSPLHF.

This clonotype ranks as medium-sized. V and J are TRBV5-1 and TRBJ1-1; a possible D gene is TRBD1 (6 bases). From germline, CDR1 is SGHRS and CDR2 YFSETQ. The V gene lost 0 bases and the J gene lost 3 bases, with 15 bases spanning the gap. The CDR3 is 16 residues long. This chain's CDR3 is CASSLEGGLGDTEAFF. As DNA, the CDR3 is TGCGCCAGCAGCTTGGAAGGGGGTTTGGGTGACACTGAAGCTTTCTTT.

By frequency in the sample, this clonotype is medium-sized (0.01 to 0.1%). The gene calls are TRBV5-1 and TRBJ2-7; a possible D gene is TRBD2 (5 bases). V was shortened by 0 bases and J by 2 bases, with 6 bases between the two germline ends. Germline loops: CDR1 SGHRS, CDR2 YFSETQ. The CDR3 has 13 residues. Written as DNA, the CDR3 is TGCGCCAGCAGCTTGGACGGGACCTACGAGCAGTACTTC. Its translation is CASSLDGTYEQYF.

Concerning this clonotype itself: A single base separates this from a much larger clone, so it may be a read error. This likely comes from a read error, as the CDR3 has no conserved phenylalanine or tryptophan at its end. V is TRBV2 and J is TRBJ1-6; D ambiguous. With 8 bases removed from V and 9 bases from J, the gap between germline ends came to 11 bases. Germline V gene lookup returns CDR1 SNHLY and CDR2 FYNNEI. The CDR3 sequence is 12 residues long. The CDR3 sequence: CASGLWGSPLHL. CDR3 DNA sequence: TGTGCCAGCGGATTATGGGGTTCACCCCTCCACCTT.

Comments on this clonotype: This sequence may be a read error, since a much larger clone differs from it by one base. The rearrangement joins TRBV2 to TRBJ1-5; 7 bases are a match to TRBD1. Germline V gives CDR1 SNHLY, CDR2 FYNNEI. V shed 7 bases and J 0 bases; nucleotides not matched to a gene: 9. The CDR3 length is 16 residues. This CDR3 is CASIPARGYSNQPQHF. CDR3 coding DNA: TGTGCCAGCATTCCAGCCAGGGGGTATAGCAATCAGCCCCAGCATTTT.

CDR3 in amino acids: CASGKPLRDRSSYGYTF. The CDR3 nucleotides are TGTGCCAGCGGAAAACCCCTCCGGGACAGATCTAGCTATGGCTACACCTTC. The J gene is TRBJ1-2, the V gene TRBV7-9, with TRBD1 matching over 7 bases. CDR1 is SEHNR and CDR2 is FQNEAQ in the germline V gene (reference sequence). This CDR3 has 17 residues. The ends lost 8 bases at V and 4 bases at J; junction bases unmatched: 19.

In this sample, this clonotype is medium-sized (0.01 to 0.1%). CDR3 sequence: CASSDRPGIKAFF. The CDR3, as DNA: TGTGCCAGCAGTGACCGCCCGGGGATAAAAGCTTTCTTT. The chain couples TRBV6-1 to TRBJ1-1; unclear D gene. V was shortened by 3 bases and J by 9 bases, with 14 bases between the two germline ends. CDR3 length: 13 amino acids. Germline lookup yields CDR1 MNHNS and CDR2 SASEGT.

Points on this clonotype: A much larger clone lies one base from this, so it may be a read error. The CDR3 region has the DNA TGTGCCAGCAGCGTAAGGGCTAGCGGGGGAATGGGGGCCAACGTCCTGACTTTC. The encoded protein is CASSVRASGGMGANVLTF. The chain joins TRBV7-3 to TRBJ2-6; 10 bases match TRBD2. V shed 5 bases, J shed 4 bases, and the junction held 11 bases outside the gene matches. This CDR3 is built from 18 residues. CDR1 and CDR2 (germline): SGHTA, FQGTGA. Variable domain in full (rest from reference TRBV7-3 and TRBJ2-6): GAGVSQTPSNKVTEKGKYVELRCDPISGHTALYWYRQSLGQGPEFLIYFQGTGAADDSGLPNDRFFAVRPEGSVSTLKIQRTERGDSAVYLCASSVRASGGMGANVLTFGAGSRLTVL.

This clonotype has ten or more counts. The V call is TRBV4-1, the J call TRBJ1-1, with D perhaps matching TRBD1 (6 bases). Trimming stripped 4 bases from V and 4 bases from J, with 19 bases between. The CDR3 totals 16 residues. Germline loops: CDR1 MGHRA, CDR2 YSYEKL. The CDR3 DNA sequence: TGCGCCAGCAGCCCGAGGGGGGCGGAGGTAGGCACTGAAGCTTTCTTT. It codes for CASSPRGAEVGTEAFF.

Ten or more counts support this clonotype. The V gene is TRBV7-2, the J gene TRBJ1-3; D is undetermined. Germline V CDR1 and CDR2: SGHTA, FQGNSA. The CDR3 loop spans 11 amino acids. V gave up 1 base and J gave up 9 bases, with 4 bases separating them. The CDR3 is CASSLDSTIYF. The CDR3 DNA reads TGTGCCAGCAGCTTAGACAGCACCATATATTTT.

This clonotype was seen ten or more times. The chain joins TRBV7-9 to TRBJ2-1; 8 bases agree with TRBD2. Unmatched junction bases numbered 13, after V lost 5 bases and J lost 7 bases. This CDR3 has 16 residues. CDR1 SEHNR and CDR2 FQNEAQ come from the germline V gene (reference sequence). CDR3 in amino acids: CASSLSASGWANEQFF. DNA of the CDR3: TGTGCCAGCAGCCTCTCCGCTAGCGGGTGGGCGAATGAGCAGTTCTTC.

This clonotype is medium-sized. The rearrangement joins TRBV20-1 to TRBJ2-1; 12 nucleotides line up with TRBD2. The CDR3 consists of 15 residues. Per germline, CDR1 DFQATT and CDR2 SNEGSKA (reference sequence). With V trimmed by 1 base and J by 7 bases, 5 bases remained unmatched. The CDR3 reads CSARGTSGGPNEQFF. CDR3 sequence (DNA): TGCAGTGCTAGAGGAACTAGCGGGGGGCCAAATGAGCAGTTCTTC.

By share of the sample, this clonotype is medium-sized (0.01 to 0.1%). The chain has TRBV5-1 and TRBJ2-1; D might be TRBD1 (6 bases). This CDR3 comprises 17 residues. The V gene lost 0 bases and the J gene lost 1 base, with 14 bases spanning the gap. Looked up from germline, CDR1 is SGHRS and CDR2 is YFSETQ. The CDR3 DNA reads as TGCGCCAGCAGCTTGGAAATTTCAGGGGCTTCCTACAATGAGCAGTTCTTC. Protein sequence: CASSLEISGASYNEQFF. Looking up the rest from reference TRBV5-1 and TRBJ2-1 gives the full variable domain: KAGVTQTPRYLIKTRGQQVTLSCSPISGHRSVSWYQQTPGQGLQFLFEYFSETQRNKGNFPGRFSGRQFSNSRSEMNVSTLELGDSALYLCASSLEISGASYNEQFFGPGTRLTVL.

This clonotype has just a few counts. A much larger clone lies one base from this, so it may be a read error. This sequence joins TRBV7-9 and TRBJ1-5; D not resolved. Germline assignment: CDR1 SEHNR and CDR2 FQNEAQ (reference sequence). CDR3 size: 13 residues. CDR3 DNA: TGTGCCAGCAGCTTAGAAAGCAAGCAGCCCCAGCATTTT. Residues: CASSLESKQPQHF.

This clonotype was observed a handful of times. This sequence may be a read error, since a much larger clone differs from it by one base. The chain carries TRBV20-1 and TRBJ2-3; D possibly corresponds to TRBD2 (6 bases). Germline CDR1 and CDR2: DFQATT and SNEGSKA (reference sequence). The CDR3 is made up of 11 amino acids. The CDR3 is CRASGTDTQYF. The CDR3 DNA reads TGCAGGGCTAGCGGCACAGATACGCAGTATTTT.

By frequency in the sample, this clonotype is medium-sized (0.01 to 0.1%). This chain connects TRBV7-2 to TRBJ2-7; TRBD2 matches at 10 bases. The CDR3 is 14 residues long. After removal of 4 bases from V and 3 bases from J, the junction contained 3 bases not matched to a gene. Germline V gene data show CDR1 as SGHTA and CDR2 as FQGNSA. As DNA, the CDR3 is TGTGCCAGCAGCTCTAGCGGGAGCATCTACGAGCAGTACTTC. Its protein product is CASSSSGSIYEQYF.

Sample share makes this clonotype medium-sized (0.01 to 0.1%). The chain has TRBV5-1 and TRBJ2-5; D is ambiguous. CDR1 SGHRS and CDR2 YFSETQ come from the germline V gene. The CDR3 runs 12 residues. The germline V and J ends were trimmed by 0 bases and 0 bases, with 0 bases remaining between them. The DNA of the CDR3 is TGCGCCAGCAGCTTGGACCAAGAGACCCAGTACTTC. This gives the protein CASSLDQETQYF.